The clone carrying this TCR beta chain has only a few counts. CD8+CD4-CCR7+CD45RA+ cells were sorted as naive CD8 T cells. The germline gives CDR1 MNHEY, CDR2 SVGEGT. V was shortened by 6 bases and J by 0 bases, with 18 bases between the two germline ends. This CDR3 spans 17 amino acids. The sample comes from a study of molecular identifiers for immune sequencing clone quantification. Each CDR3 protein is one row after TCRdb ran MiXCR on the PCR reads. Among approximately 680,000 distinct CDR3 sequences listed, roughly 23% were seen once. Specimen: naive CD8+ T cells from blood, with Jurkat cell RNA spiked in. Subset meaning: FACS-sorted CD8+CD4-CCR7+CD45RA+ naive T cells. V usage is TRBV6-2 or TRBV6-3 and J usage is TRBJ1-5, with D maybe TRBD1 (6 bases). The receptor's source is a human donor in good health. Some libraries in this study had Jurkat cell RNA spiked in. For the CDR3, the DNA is TGTGCCAGCAGCTCTATGGGGGGGGCGTATAGCAATCAGCCCCAGCATTTT. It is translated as CASSSMGGAYSNQPQHF.